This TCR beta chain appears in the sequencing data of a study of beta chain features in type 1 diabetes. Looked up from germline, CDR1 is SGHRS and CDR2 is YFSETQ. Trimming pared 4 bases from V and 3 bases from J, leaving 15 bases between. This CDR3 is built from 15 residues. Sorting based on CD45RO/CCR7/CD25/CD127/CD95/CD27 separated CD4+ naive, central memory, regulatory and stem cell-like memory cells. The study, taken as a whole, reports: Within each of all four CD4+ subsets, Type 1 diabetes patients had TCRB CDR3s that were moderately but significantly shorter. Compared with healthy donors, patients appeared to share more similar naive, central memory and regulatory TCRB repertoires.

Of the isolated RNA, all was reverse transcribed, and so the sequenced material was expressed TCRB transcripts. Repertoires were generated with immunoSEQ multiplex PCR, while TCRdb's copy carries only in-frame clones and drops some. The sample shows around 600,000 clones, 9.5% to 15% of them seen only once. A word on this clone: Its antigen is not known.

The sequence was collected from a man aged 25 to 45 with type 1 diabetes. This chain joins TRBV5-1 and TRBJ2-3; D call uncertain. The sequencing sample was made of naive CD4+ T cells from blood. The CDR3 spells CASSPDSLGTDTQYF. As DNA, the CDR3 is TGCGCCAGCAGCCCCGACTCATTGGGGACAGATACGCAGTATTTT.